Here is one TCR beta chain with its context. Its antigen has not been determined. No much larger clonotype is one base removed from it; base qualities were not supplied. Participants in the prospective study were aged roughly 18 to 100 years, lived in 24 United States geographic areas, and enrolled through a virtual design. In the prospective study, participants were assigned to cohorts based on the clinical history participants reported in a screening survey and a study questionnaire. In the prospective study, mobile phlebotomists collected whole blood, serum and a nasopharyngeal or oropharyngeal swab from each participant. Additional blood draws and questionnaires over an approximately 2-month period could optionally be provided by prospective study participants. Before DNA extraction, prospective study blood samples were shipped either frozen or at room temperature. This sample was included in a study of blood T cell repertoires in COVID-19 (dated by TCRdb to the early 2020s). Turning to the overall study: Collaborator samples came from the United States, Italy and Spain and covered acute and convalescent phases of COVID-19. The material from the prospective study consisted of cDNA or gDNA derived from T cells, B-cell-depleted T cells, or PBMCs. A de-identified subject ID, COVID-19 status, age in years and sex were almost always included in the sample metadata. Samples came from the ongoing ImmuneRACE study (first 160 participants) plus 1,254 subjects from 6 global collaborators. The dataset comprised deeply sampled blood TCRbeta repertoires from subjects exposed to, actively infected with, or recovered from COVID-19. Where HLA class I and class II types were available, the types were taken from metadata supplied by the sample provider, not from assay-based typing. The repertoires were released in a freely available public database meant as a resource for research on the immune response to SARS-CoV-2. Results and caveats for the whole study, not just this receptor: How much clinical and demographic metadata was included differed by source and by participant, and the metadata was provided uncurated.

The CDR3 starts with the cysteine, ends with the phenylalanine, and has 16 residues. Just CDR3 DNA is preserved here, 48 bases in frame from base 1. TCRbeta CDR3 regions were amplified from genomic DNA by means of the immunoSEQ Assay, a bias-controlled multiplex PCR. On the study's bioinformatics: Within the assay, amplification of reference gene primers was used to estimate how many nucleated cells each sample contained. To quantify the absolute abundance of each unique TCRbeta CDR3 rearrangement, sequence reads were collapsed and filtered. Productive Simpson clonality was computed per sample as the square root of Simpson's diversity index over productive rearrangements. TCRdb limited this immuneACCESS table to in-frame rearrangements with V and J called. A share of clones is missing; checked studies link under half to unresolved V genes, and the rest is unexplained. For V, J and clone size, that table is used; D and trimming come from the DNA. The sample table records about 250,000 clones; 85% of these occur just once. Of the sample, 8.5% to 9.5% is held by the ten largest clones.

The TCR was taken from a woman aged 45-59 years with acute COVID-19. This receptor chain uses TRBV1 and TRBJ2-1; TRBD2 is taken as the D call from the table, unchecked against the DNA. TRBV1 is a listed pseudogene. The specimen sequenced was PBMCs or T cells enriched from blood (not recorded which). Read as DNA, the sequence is TGCACCAGCAGCCAGGAGACTAGCGGGGGGTACAATGAGCAGTTCTTC. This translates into CTSSQETSGGYNEQFF.